This T cell receptor beta chain was identified during a study of cytomegalovirus exposure and HLA in healthy donors. Notes on the study in general: Later, an analysis showed that TCR beta chains associated with HLA were more clonally expanded than others that were equally common. A few V segments could not be told apart, such as TRBV6-2 and TRBV6-3, and were left out.

The CDR3 runs 15 residues. V trimming: 5 bases; J trimming: 4 bases; junction bases outside the gene matches: 8. Germline CDR1 is LNHDA and CDR2 is SQIVND (reference sequence). In the PCR, 60 Vbeta and 13 Jbeta primers were used. Libraries were prepared by immunoSEQ multiplex PCR; TCRdb keeps only in-frame clonotypes and omits some of them. The profile shows about 130,000 clones, over 65% of them singletons. To note about this clone: Its antigen is not identified.

Each donor was nominally healthy when sampled (though unrecorded immune exposures were likely). The chain has TRBV19 and TRBJ1-1; TRBD1 agrees at 9 bases. The clonotype was recovered from a man in his forties in good health and CMV-seronegative. Source material: PBMCs. CDR3 nucleotides: TGTGCCAGTAGTCCGCAGGGACAGGGTGGCACTGAAGCTTTCTTT. Amino acids: CASSPQGQGGTEAFF.